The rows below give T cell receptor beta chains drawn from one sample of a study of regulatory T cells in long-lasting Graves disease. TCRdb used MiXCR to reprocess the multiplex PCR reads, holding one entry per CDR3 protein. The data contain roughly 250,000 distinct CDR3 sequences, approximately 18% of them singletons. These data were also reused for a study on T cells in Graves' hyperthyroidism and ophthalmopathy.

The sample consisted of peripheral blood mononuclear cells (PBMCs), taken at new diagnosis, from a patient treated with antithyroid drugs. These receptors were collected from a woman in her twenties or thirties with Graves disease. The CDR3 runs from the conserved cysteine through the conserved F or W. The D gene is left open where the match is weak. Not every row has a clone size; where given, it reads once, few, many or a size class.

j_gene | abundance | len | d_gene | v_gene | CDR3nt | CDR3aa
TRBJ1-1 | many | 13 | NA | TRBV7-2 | TGTGCCAGCAGCTTAAAACAGAACACTGAAGCTTTCTTT | CASSLKQNTEAFF
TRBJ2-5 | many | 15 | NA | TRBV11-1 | TGTGCCAGCAGCTTGGGTCTAATCGGGGCGGAGACCCAGTACTTC | CASSLGLIGAETQYF
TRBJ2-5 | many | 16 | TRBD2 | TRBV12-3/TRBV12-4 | TGTGCCAGCAGTCCAACTAGCGGGGGGTGGGGAGAGACCCAGTACTTC | CASSPTSGGWGETQYF
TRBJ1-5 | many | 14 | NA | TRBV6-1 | TGTGCCAGCAGTGACGGTGCCCAGGGGACGCCCCAGCATTTT | CASSDGAQGTPQHF
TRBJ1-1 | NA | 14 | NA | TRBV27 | TGTGCCAGCACCCCCAAGGCCATCCGCAGTGAAGCTTTCTTT | CASTPKAIRSEAFF
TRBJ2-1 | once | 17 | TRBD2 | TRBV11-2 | TGTGCCAGCAGCTTAGGGCTAGCGGGAGTTGGGGACAATGAGCAGTTCTTC | CASSLGLAGVGDNEQFF
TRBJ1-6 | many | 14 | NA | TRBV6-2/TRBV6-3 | TGTGCCAGCAGTGATGGGGGAAGGGGTTCACCCCTCCACTTT | CASSDGGRGSPLHF
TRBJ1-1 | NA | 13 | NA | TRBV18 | TGTGCCAGCTCACAAGACAGGCCCACTGAAGCTTTCTTT | CASSQDRPTEAFF
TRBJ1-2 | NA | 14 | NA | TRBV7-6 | TGTGCCAGCAGCAGCCAAGAAGGGGCTTATGGCTACACCTTC | CASSSQEGAYGYTF
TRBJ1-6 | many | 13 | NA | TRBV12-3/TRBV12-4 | TGTGCCAGCAGTTTTCGGCGAGATTCACCCCTCCACTTT | CASSFRRDSPLHF
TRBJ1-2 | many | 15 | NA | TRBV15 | TGTGCCACCAGCAGAGATCGACAGACGAACTATGGCTACACCTTC | CATSRDRQTNYGYTF
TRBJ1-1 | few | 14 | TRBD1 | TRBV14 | TGTGCCAGCAGCCCTTCAGGGGGCTACACTGAAGCTTTCTTT | CASSPSGGYTEAFF
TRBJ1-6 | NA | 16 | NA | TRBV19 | TGTGCCAGTAGTCCCTGGACCACGAAAGACGAGTCACCCCTCCACTTT | CASSPWTTKDESPLHF
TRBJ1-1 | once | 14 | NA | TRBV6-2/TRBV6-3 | TGTGCCAGCAGTTACGGGGGGCAGAACACTGAAGCTTTCTTT | CASSYGGQNTEAFF
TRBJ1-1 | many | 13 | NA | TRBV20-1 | TGCAGTGCTCCTCCGGGGGCGGGTACTGAAGCTTTCTTT | CSAPPGAGTEAFF
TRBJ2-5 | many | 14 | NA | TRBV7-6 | TGTGCCAGCAGCTTAGACGTGGGGGGCGAGGCCCAGTACTTC | CASSLDVGGEAQYF
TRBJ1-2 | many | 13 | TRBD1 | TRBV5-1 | TGCGCCAGCAGCGCGGGACAGTACTATGGCTACACCTTC | CASSAGQYYGYTF
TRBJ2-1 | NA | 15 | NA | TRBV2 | TGTGCCAGCAGTGCGGAAGCCGGTTCGTCCAATGAGCAGTTCTTC | CASSAEAGSSNEQFF
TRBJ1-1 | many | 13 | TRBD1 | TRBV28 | TGTGCCAGCAGTTCACAGGGGGTTACTGAAGCTTTCTTT | CASSSQGVTEAFF
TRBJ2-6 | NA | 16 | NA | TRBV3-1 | TGTGCCAGCAGCCAAATCGTGGGCTCTGGGGCCAACGTCCTGACTTTC | CASSQIVGSGANVLTF
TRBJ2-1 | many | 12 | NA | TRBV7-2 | TGTGCCAGCAGCTTGGATTTTAATGAGCAGTTCTTC | CASSLDFNEQFF
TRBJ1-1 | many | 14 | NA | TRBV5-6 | TGTGCCAGCAGTCATCTACAGGGAAGGACTGAAGCTTTCTTT | CASSHLQGRTEAFF
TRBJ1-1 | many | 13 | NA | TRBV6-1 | TGTGCCAGCAGCCTCCTTGGACGGACTGAAGCTTTCTTT | CASSLLGRTEAFF
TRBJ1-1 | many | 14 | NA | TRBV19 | TGTGCCAGCACCCCCCGAGGGGGGAACACTGAAGCTTTCTTT | CASTPRGGNTEAFF
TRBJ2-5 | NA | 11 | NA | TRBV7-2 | TGTGCCAGCAGCCTTACCGGGACCCAGTACTTC | CASSLTGTQYF
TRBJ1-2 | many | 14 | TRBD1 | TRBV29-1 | TGCAGCGTGACTGACCGGGACAGGGCCTATGGCTACACCTTC | CSVTDRDRAYGYTF
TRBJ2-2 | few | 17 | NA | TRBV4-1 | TGCGCCAGCAGCCAAGTACTTCAGGGACGGGGGACCGGGGAGCTGTTTTTT | CASSQVLQGRGTGELFF
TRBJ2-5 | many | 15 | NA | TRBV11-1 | TGTGCCAGCAGCTTCTCAGGGAGCGAACAAGAGACCCAGTACTTC | CASSFSGSEQETQYF
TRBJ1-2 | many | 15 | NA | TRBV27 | TGTGCCAGCAGTTTAGAGGGACGGGTTAGCTATGGCTACACCTTC | CASSLEGRVSYGYTF
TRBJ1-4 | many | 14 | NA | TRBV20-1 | TGCAGTGCTAGTCAAATCACAACTAATGAAAAACTGTTTTTT | CSASQITTNEKLFF
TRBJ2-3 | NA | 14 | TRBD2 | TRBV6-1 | TGTGCCAGCAGGGAGACTAGCGGGGGGGATACGCAGTATTTT | CASRETSGGDTQYF
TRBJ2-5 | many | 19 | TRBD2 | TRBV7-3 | TGTGCCAGCAGCTCAACCCGACTAGCGGGGGGGCTCCCTCGGGAGACCCAGTACTTC | CASSSTRLAGGLPRETQYF
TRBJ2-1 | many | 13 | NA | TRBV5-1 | TGCGCCAGCAGCTTGGTACCAACCAATGAGCAGTTCTTC | CASSLVPTNEQFF
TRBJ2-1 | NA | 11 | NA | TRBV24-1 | TGTGCCACCAGCTATAGGGGATTTTCGTTCTTC | CATSYRGFSFF
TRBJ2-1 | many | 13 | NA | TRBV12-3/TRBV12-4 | TGTGCCAGCAGTTTGGGACAATTCAATGAGCAGTTCTTC | CASSLGQFNEQFF
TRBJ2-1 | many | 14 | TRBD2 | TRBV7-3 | TGTGCCAGCAGCTTCGGGGGGTGGGACAATGAGCAGTTCTTC | CASSFGGWDNEQFF
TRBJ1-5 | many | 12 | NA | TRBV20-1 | TGCAGTGCTGAGGGGGGAAGTCAGCCCCAGCATTTT | CSAEGGSQPQHF
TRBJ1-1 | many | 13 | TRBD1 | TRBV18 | TGTGCCACATACAGGGGGCCCTACACTGAAGCTTTCTTT | CATYRGPYTEAFF
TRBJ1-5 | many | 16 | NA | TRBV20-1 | TGCAGTGCTAGATCCCCCGGAAGGGAGGACAATCAGCCCCAGCATTTT | CSARSPGREDNQPQHF
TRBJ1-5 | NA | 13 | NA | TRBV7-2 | TGTGCCAGCAGCTTCGGGGTTGGGCAGCCCCAGCATTTT | CASSFGVGQPQHF